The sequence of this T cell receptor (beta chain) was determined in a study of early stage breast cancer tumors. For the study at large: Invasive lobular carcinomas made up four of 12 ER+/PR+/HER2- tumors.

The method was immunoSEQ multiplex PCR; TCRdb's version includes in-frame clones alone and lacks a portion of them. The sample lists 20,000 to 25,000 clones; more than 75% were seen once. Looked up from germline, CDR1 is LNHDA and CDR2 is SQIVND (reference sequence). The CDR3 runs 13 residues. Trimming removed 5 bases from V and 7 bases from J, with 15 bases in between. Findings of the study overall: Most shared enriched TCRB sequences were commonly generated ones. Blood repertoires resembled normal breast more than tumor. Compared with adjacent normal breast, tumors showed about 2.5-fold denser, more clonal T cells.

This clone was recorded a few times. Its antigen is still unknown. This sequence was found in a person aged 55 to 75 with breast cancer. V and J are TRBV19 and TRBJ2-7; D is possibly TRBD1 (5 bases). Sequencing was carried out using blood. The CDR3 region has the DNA TGTGCCAGTAGTGGGGTTGGACAACGAGAGCAGTACTTC. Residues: CASSGVGQREQYF.